This T cell receptor (beta chain) emerged from a study of PD-1 blockade in classical Hodgkin lymphoma. As for this clone: Antigen: not known.

The table came from immunoSEQ multiplex PCR; TCRdb's copy has only in-frame clones and leaves some out. Of around 21,000 clones listed, 74% were seen once; the top ten hold about a fifth. Every patient relapsed after autologous stem cell transplantation, and brentuximab vedotin exposure varied. Study results and caveats: At baseline, newly diagnosed patients reportedly showed less TCR diversity than healthy donors. A significant rise in TCR diversity was seen by C4D1 for CD4+ cells but not for CD8+ cells.

Trimming removed 5 bases from V and 2 bases from J; junction bases left unmatched: 2. The germline V gene encodes CDR1 MDHEN and CDR2 SYDVKM. The CDR3 runs 13 residues. J is TRBJ2-7 and V is TRBV28; 8 positions match TRBD1. The sequenced sample was peripheral blood mononuclear cells (PBMCs), obtained at baseline. The TCR comes from a human donor with classical Hodgkin lymphoma. CDR3 nucleotide sequence: TGTGCCAGCAGTAGACAGGGGCCCTACGAGCAGTACTTC. Translating it yields CASSRQGPYEQYF.